The clone carrying this T cell receptor beta chain turned up a few times. Its antigen is undetermined. The data were taken from a study of identical twins. Study-level findings and limits: Out-of-frame alpha sequences common to twins were enriched for low generation probability. Possibly, invariant MAIT and iNKT cells partly confounded zero-insertion analyses.

Template switching supplied a universal primer site; unique molecular identifiers were carried on the cDNA. In TCRdb, the 5' RACE reads were re-called with MiXCR into one record per CDR3 protein. The sample lists about 720,000 distinct CDR3 sequences; around 8.3% were seen once. This CDR3 contains 13 residues. Germline V lookup: CDR1 SQVTM, CDR2 ANQGSEA. V gave up 4 bases and J gave up 6 bases, with 12 bases separating them. The sample was also linked to a second study, of yellow fever vaccine responses in identical twins.

The TCR was taken from a young woman in good health. The gene calls are TRBV29-1 and TRBJ1-4; a possible D gene is TRBD1 (6 bases). Sequenced sample: PBMCs. The DNA of the CDR3 is TGCAGCGTTGTCCCCAGGGGATATGAAAAACTGTTTTTT. As protein: CSVVPRGYEKLFF.